The 21 T cell receptor beta chains given below trace back to one sample, sequenced in a study of blood T cell repertoires in COVID-19. Profiled with immunoSEQ multiplex PCR; TCRdb holds only in-frame clones, not every one. The profile shows 150,000 to 200,000 clones, approximately 88% of them singletons. Sequenced material: peripheral blood. Receptors originate from a woman in her fifties or sixties with acute or convalescent COVID-19.

The V gene is TRBV25-1, the J gene TRBJ1-3, with 8 nucleotides matching TRBD1. Germline CDR1 MGHDK, CDR2 SYGVNS. The junction had 8 bases not matched to a gene; V was cut back by 4 bases and J by 9 bases. The CDR3 runs to 14 residues. CDR3 sequence: CASSAAQGTGTIYF. In DNA, the CDR3 is TGTGCCAGCAGTGCTGCACAGGGGACAGGCACCATATATTTT.

This chain connects TRBV5-1 to TRBJ2-3, with TRBD1 matching 8 bases. This CDR3 is built from 14 residues. J lost 0 bases, V lost 9 bases, and 6 bases had no gene match. Germline loops: CDR1 SGHRS, CDR2 YFSETQ. The CDR3 DNA reads TGCGCCACAGGGGGCGGTCCTAGCACAGATACGCAGTATTTT. Its translation: CATGGGPSTDTQYF.

The CDR3 sequence is CSVEGYTGKVTEAFF. CDR3 coding DNA: TGCAGCGTTGAAGGCTATACAGGGAAGGTGACTGAAGCTTTCTTT. The chain joins TRBV29-1 to TRBJ1-1, with a possible D match to TRBD1 (6 bases). The length of the CDR3 is 15 residues. Per the germline V gene, CDR1 is SQVTM and CDR2 is ANQGSEA. Trimming took 1 base from V and 5 from J, leaving 17 bases between them.

The gene calls are TRBV6-5 and TRBJ2-2; D is perhaps TRBD1 (5 bases). The CDR3 has 14 residues. V lost 2 bases and J 5 bases, leaving 9 bases between the germline ends. The V gene's germline CDR1 is MNHEY and CDR2 SVGAGI. In nucleotides, the CDR3 is TGTGCCAGCAGTTACGACCCAGGGACCGGGGAGCTGTTTTTT. Translating gives CASSYDPGTGELFF.

The chain is built from TRBV7-2 and TRBJ2-4; tentatively, D is TRBD1 (6 bases). V was pared by 5 bases and J by 6 bases, with 17 bases between. This CDR3 is 15 amino acids long. In germline, CDR1 is SGHTA, CDR2 FQGNSA. CDR3 amino acids: CASSPADRRGNIQYF. The CDR3 nucleotides are TGTGCCAGCAGCCCGGCGGACAGAAGGGGAAACATTCAGTACTTC.

This chain connects TRBV23-1 to TRBJ2-5; 7 bases fit TRBD2. TRBV23-1 is an open reading frame, and its role is uncertain. This CDR3 comprises 15 residues. V lost 5 bases, J lost 5 bases, and 11 bases stayed unmatched. For the CDR3, the DNA is TGCGCCAGCAGTGAGCTGAGCGGGGCGTGGGAGACCCAGTACTTC. Protein: CASSELSGAWETQYF.

This clone has only one observation. The V gene is TRBV30, the J gene TRBJ1-1; no reliable D call. The V and J ends lost 1 base and 11 bases respectively, with 11 bases between them. Germline lookup yields CDR1 GTSNPN and CDR2 SVGIG (reference sequence). The length of the CDR3 is 11 residues. DNA of the CDR3: TGTGCCTGGAGTGGGAGTTTGGAGGCTTTCTTT. Its translation is CAWSGSLEAFF.

This clone showed up just a few times. V usage is TRBV24-1 and J usage is TRBJ2-7, with TRBD1 identical over 9 bases. V gave up 9 bases and J gave up 7 bases; unmatched junction bases: 9. This CDR3 is built from 13 residues. Germline V gene lookup returns CDR1 KGHDR and CDR2 SFDVKD. For the CDR3, the DNA is TGTGCCACCGGTGGACAGGGGACTTGGGAGCAGTACTTC. This encodes CATGGQGTWEQYF.

This chain links TRBV14 with TRBJ1-6; unclear D gene. The CDR3 length is 17 residues. The germline CDR1 and CDR2 sequences are SGHDN and FVKESK. Deletions cut 0 bases from V and 2 bases from J, with 11 bases between. DNA for the CDR3: TGTGCCAGCAGCCAAGAACAGTTGACCCCCTATAATTCACCCCTCCACTTT. This translates into CASSQEQLTPYNSPLHF.

J is TRBJ2-1 and V is TRBV24-1; the match to TRBD1 covers 10 bases. The CDR3 totals 13 residues. V dropped 3 bases and J dropped 13; count of bases not matched to a gene: 5. Germline V CDR1 and CDR2: KGHDR, SFDVKD. CDR3 in amino acids: CATSDRDRGLQFF. The CDR3 DNA sequence: TGTGCCACCAGTGATCGGGACAGGGGCTTACAGTTCTTC.

CDR3 coding DNA: TGTGCCAGCAGCTCCTCAGGGTTGTGGGAGACCCAGTACTTC. It is translated as CASSSSGLWETQYF. The V gene is TRBV7-2, the J gene TRBJ2-5, with D perhaps matching TRBD1 (5 bases). CDR1 and CDR2 from the germline V gene are SGHTA and FQGNSA. Trimming stripped 4 bases from V and 5 bases from J, with 14 bases between. CDR3 length equals 14 residues.

V usage is TRBV9 and J usage is TRBJ2-2; weak D call: TRBD2 (7 bases). CDR1 and CDR2 from the germline V gene are SGDLS and YYNGEE. The germline V and J ends were trimmed by 4 bases and 0 bases, with 22 bases remaining between them. The CDR3 runs 19 residues. CDR3 sequence reads: CASSSSLRGGAPNTGELFF. For the CDR3, the DNA is TGTGCCAGCAGCTCTTCCCTAAGGGGGGGGGCCCCGAACACCGGGGAGCTGTTTTTT.

The genes are TRBV11-2 and TRBJ1-1, with a tentative D call TRBD1 (5 bases). V gave up 4 bases and J gave up 0 bases, with 18 bases separating them. CDR1 and CDR2 (germline): SGHAT, FQNNGV. CDR3 size: 17 residues. The CDR3 loop is CASSSLREGSMNTEAFF. The CDR3 DNA sequence: TGTGCCAGCAGCTCGCTGCGGGAGGGGAGCATGAACACTGAAGCTTTCTTT.

This clone was found once. This chain joins TRBV2 and TRBJ2-7, with a possible D match to TRBD2 (5 bases). Germline V gives CDR1 SNHLY, CDR2 FYNNEI. This CDR3 is 13 amino acids long. Trimming left V 2 bases short and J 3 bases short, with 8 bases between. The chain's CDR3 is CASSEPEGYEQYF. In nucleotides, the CDR3 is TGTGCCAGCAGTGAACCTGAGGGCTACGAGCAGTACTTC.

V and J are TRBV10-3 and TRBJ2-1; D possibly corresponds to TRBD2 (6 bases). The V end was cut by 5 bases, the J end by 5 bases, with 16 bases between. In germline, CDR1 is ENHRY, CDR2 SYGVKD. This CDR3 is 15 amino acids long. The CDR3 loop reads CAISRPGGRHNEQFF. CDR3 coding DNA: TGTGCCATCAGTCGTCCCGGGGGACGACACAATGAGCAGTTCTTC.

This sequence joins TRBV29-1 and TRBJ2-5, with TRBD1 as a possible D gene (5 bases). V was clipped by 3 bases and J by 5 bases, with 13 bases between them. Per the germline V gene, CDR1 is SQVTM and CDR2 is ANQGSEA. The CDR3 contains 13 residues. The CDR3 DNA reads as TGCAGCGTTGAGGGGAAGGGGTCGGAGACCCAGTACTTC. This translates into CSVEGKGSETQYF.

The rearrangement links TRBV6-2 or TRBV6-3 to TRBJ2-1, with a weak D call TRBD2 (7 bases). The CDR3 totals 14 residues. The germline V and J ends were trimmed by 4 bases and 2 bases, with 9 bases remaining between them. CDR1 is MNHEY and CDR2 is SVGEGT in the germline V gene. This chain's CDR3 is CASSWEGAYNEQFF. CDR3 sequence (DNA): TGTGCCAGCAGTTGGGAGGGGGCCTACAATGAGCAGTTCTTC.

This clone was detected only a few times. The CDR3 spells CASSFGAATNEKLFF. The DNA of the CDR3 is TGTGCCAGCAGCTTTGGGGCTGCAACTAATGAAAAACTGTTTTTT. The chain has TRBV7-8 and TRBJ1-4; a weak D match, TRBD1 (5 bases). The CDR3 totals 15 residues. The V gene lost 3 bases and the J gene lost 0 bases, with 8 bases spanning the gap. Germline assignment: CDR1 SGHVS and CDR2 FQNEAQ. The complete variable domain, with remaining parts taken from reference TRBV7-8 and TRBJ1-4, reads GAGVSQSPRYKVAKRGQDVALRCDPISGHVSLFWYQQALGQGPEFLTYFQNEAQLDKSGLPSDRFFAERPEGSVSTLKIQRTQQEDSAVYLCASSFGAATNEKLFFGSGTQLSVL.

The V gene is TRBV5-4, the J gene TRBJ1-1, with D hard to call. Trimming took off 4 bases at V and 3 bases at J, with 7 bases between the two ends. The germline gives CDR1 SGHNT, CDR2 YYREEE (reference sequence). This CDR3 is built from 12 residues. The DNA of the CDR3 is TGTGCCAGCAGCCCCCGCGACACTGAAGCTTTCTTT. Its protein product is CASSPRDTEAFF.

This sequence joins TRBV5-6 and TRBJ2-2, with D possibly matching TRBD2 (6 bases). CDR3 length: 16 amino acids. CDR1 SGHDT and CDR2 YYEEEE come from the germline V gene. With 4 bases removed from V and 4 bases from J, the gap between germline ends came to 17 bases. DNA of the CDR3: TGTGCCAGCAGCCGGTGGCGGCTAGCGAGCACCGGGGAGCTGTTTTTT. Protein: CASSRWRLASTGELFF.

The chain uses TRBV6-5 and TRBJ2-7, with D perhaps matching TRBD2 (6 bases). The germline gives CDR1 MNHEY, CDR2 SVGAGI. Trimming cost V 1 base and J 0 bases, with 10 bases left between them. This CDR3 region has 15 residues. The CDR3 spells CASSYFVGSSYEQYF. CDR3 in DNA: TGTGCCAGCAGTTACTTCGTCGGGAGCTCCTACGAGCAGTACTTC.